This T cell receptor beta chain originates from a study of blood T cell repertoires in COVID-19. About the study: Sites across the United States, Italy and Spain contributed samples from acute and convalescent COVID-19. PBMCs, B-cell-depleted T cells, or T cells provided the cDNA or gDNA that made up the material.

Produced via immunoSEQ multiplex PCR; TCRdb's table is partial and in-frame only. Among some 200,000 clones listed, 84% were seen once. Germline CDR1 reads SEHNR; CDR2 reads FQNEAQ (reference sequence). V was shortened by 5 bases and J by 6 bases, with 16 bases between the two germline ends. The CDR3 sequence is 15 residues long. The specimen sequenced was peripheral blood. The chain couples TRBV7-9 to TRBJ1-4, with D possibly TRBD1 on 6 matching bases. The clonotype originates from a man aged 30 to 39 with active or convalescent COVID-19. CDR3 coding DNA: TGTGCCAGCAGCCTAAACAGGGCGGCCCATGAAAAACTGTTTTTT. This gives the protein CASSLNRAAHEKLFF.